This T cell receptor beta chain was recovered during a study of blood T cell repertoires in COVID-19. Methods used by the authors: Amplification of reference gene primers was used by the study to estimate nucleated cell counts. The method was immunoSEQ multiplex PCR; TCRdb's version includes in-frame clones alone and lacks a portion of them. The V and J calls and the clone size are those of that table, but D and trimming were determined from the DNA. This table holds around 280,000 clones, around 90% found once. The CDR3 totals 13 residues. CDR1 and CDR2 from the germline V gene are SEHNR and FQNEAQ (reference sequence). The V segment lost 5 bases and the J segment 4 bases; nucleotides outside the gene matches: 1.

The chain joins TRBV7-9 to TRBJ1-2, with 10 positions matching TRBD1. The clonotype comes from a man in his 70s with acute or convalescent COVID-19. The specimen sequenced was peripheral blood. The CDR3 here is CASSRTGGYGYTF. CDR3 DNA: TGTGCCAGCAGCCGGACAGGGGGCTATGGCTACACCTTC.